This T cell receptor beta chain emerged from a study of cytomegalovirus exposure and HLA in healthy donors. 60 Vbeta and 13 Jbeta primers were used in PCR. Profiling relied on immunoSEQ multiplex PCR, and the TCRdb table lists in-frame clones only, not all of them. The data contain hundreds of thousands of clones, 65% to 80% of them singletons. CDR1 and CDR2 from the germline V gene are MNHEY and SVGAGI. CDR3 length equals 14 residues. V was clipped by 1 base and J by 7 bases; unmatched bases: 3. The clonotype comes from a man aged 35 to 55 in good health and CMV-seronegative. Sequenced: PBMCs. The chain combines TRBV6-5 with TRBJ1-3; 8 bases fit TRBD1. The CDR3 DNA is TGTGCCAGCAGTTACTGGCAGGGGGCGAACACCATATATTTT. Translation gives CASSYWQGANTIYF.